These 18 T cell receptor beta chains came from one sample sequenced in a study of early T cells in non-severe SARS-CoV-2 infection. TCRdb ran MiXCR on the 5' RACE reads and lists one entry per CDR3 protein. The sample lists tens of thousands of distinct CDR3 sequences, about 12% seen once, with 6.5% in the top ten. Sequenced material: whole blood. These receptors were taken from an adult who was a healthcare worker with PCR-confirmed SARS-CoV-2 infection or an uninfected control (not recorded which).

This clonotype appeared a few times. This chain links TRBV27 with TRBJ1-6; TRBD1 matches 9 bases. This CDR3 is built from 13 residues. Germline assignment: CDR1 MNHEY and CDR2 SMNVEV (reference sequence). The V and J ends lost 9 bases and 8 bases, in that order; junction bases with no gene match: 5. CDR3 region: CASRTGDYSPLHF. DNA for the CDR3: TGTGCCAGTCGGACAGGGGACTATTCACCCCTCCACTTT.

A few counts support this clonotype. The V gene is TRBV5-1, the J gene TRBJ2-3; possibly TRBD1 for D (6 bases). V shed 8 bases and J shed 2 bases, with 15 bases lying between them. Germline-derived CDR1 and CDR2 are SGHRS and YFSETQ. The CDR3 totals 14 residues. The CDR3 sequence is CASVRDTLTDTQYF. DNA of the CDR3: TGCGCCAGTGTCCGGGACACCCTCACAGATACGCAGTATTTT.

The V call is TRBV5-6, the J call TRBJ2-7; 8 bases map to TRBD2. In germline, CDR1 is SGHDT, CDR2 YYEEEE. V trimming: 0 bases; J trimming: 2 bases; junction bases outside the gene matches: 4. This CDR3 has 15 amino acids. CDR3 protein: CASSLGLAGPYEQYF. In DNA form, the CDR3 reads TGTGCCAGCAGCTTGGGCCTAGCGGGCCCCTACGAGCAGTACTTC.

This clonotype was seen only a few times. The genes are TRBV5-1 and TRBJ2-5; D tentatively fits TRBD1 or TRBD2 (5 bases each). The CDR3 consists of 11 residues. Trimming cost V 6 bases and J 14 bases, with 17 bases left between them. Germline CDR1 SGHRS, CDR2 YFSETQ. The CDR3 DNA reads TGCGCCAGCACCGGTCGGGGACCAACCTACTTC. It translates to CASTGRGPTYF.

This clonotype was observed at least ten times. This chain uses TRBV6-2 or TRBV6-3 with TRBJ1-5, with 7 bases matching TRBD1. With 6 bases clipped from V and 7 bases from J, the junction kept 12 bases outside the gene matches. CDR1 and CDR2 from the germline V gene are MNHEY and SVGEGT. The CDR3 sequence is 15 residues long. The CDR3 DNA reads TGTGCCAGCAGCCCGACAGGGCCCCGGGAGCAGCCCCAGCATTTT. It yields the protein CASSPTGPREQPQHF.

This clonotype was seen a handful of times. The V call is TRBV5-1, the J call TRBJ2-7; D is perhaps TRBD1 (6 bases). CDR1 is SGHRS and CDR2 is YFSETQ in the germline V gene. The ends were cut back, 4 bases at V and 6 bases at J, with 14 bases in the middle. The CDR3 is made up of 13 amino acids. The CDR3 DNA is TGCGCCAGCAGCCGGGACACGGCCACCGAGCAGTACTTC. This gives the protein CASSRDTATEQYF.

This chain links TRBV6-2 or TRBV6-3 with TRBJ2-1, with D possibly TRBD2 on 6 matching bases. The CDR3 spans 14 residues. Germline-derived CDR1 and CDR2 are MNHEY and SVGEGT. V lost 6 bases and J lost 7, with 16 bases in between. Here the CDR3 reads CASSRGSGPNEQFF. The CDR3 nucleotides are TGTGCCAGCAGCCGGGGTAGCGGACCTAATGAGCAGTTCTTC.

The rearrangement uses TRBV5-6 and TRBJ1-1; D is perhaps TRBD1 (5 bases). V was clipped by 4 bases and J by 8 bases, with 18 bases between them. Germline V lookup: CDR1 SGHDT, CDR2 YYEEEE. The CDR3 runs 14 residues. This chain's CDR3 is CASSLLGTPNEAFF. For the CDR3, the DNA is TGTGCCAGCAGCCTTCTCGGGACTCCTAACGAAGCTTTCTTT.

The sample holds many counts of this clonotype. The chain recombines TRBV19 with TRBJ2-1; D is ambiguous. The CDR3 has 15 amino acids. Germline-derived CDR1 and CDR2 are LNHDA and SQIVND (reference sequence). Trimming took off 5 bases at V and 3 bases at J, with 14 bases between the two ends. CDR3 sequence reads: CASSFGHGVYNEQFF. In DNA form, the CDR3 reads TGTGCCAGTAGTTTTGGGCACGGAGTCTACAATGAGCAGTTCTTC.

This clonotype was seen only a few times. The chain employs TRBV12-3 or TRBV12-4 and TRBJ2-2, with D possibly being TRBD1 or TRBD2 (7 bases each). This CDR3 has 14 amino acids. V was shortened by 6 bases and J by 6 bases, with 14 bases between the two germline ends. For the CDR3, the DNA is TGTGCCAGCAGGCTGACAGGGAGGGCCGGGGAGCTGTTTTTT. Translation: CASRLTGRAGELFF.

This clonotype was detected many times. V gene TRBV7-2 combines with J gene TRBJ2-3, with 9 bases that match TRBD1. The CDR3 runs 18 residues. Per germline, CDR1 SGHTA and CDR2 FQGNSA. The V segment lost 5 bases and the J segment 4 bases; nucleotides outside the gene matches: 16. CDR3 residues: CASSPRVLGTGSADTQYF. The CDR3 DNA sequence: TGTGCCAGCAGCCCGAGGGTCCTGGGGACAGGGTCGGCAGATACGCAGTATTTT.

This clonotype appeared many times. The chain couples TRBV9 to TRBJ2-1; D is perhaps TRBD1 (6 bases). Germline V CDR1 and CDR2: SGDLS, YYNGEE. This CDR3 is built from 15 residues. Trimming shortened V by 0 bases and J by 5 bases, and 12 bases separated the two germline ends. CDR3: CASSVVAGENNEQFF. The CDR3 DNA reads as TGTGCCAGCAGCGTAGTAGCAGGGGAAAACAATGAGCAGTTCTTC. Supplemented by reference TRBV9 and TRBJ2-1, the full variable domain reads DSGVTQTPKHLITATGQRVTLRCSPRSGDLSVYWYQQSLDQGLQFLIQYYNGEERAKGNILERFSAQQFPDLHSELNLSSLELGDSALYFCASSVVAGENNEQFFGPGTRLTVL.

This rearrangement joins TRBV30 to TRBJ1-3; 7 bases are a match to TRBD1. J gave up 0 bases and V 5 bases, and 10 bases lay outside the gene matches. The CDR3 has 16 residues. Germline V CDR1 and CDR2: GTSNPN, SVGIG (reference sequence). CDR3 in amino acids: CAWGSGTASSGNTIYF. For the CDR3, the DNA is TGTGCCTGGGGATCCGGGACAGCTTCCTCTGGAAACACCATATATTTT.

This clonotype was counted at least ten times. The chain employs TRBV20-1 and TRBJ2-2; 11 nucleotides align to TRBD2. Germline CDR1 is DFQATT and CDR2 is SNEGSKA (reference sequence). This CDR3 contains 17 residues. Trimming removed 5 bases from V and 4 bases from J; junction bases left unmatched: 12. CDR3 protein: CSALPTSGRQSTGELFF. The CDR3 DNA is TGCAGTGCTCTTCCCACTAGCGGGAGACAGAGCACCGGGGAGCTGTTTTTT.

This clonotype was observed a handful of times. This chain links TRBV3-1 with TRBJ1-2; D remains unclear. Trimming cost V 1 base and J 4 bases, with 10 bases left between them. This CDR3 region has 14 residues. In germline, CDR1 is LGHDT, CDR2 YNNKEL (reference sequence). Written as DNA, the CDR3 is TGTGCCAGCAGCCAAGGATTTAGCCGCTATGGCTACACCTTC. Protein sequence: CASSQGFSRYGYTF. The whole variable domain, remainder taken from reference TRBV3-1 and TRBJ1-2, is DTAVSQTPKYLVTQMGNDKSIKCEQNLGHDTMYWYKQDSKKFLKIMFSYNNKELIINETVPNRFSPKSPDKAHLNLHINSLELGDSAVYFCASSQGFSRYGYTFGSGTRLTVV.

This clonotype turned up a few times. The rearrangement joins TRBV7-2 to TRBJ2-7, with 11 nucleotides matching TRBD2. CDR1 and CDR2 from the germline V gene are SGHTA and FQGNSA. The CDR3 length is 15 residues. The J segment lost 0 bases and the V segment lost 4 bases, leaving 2 bases of the junction unmatched. The CDR3 DNA reads as TGTGCCAGCAGCTGGGGACTAGCGGCCTCCTACGAGCAGTACTTC. Amino acid sequence: CASSWGLAASYEQYF.

The chain couples TRBV24-1 to TRBJ2-1; D might be TRBD1 (5 bases). Per germline, CDR1 KGHDR and CDR2 SFDVKD. The CDR3 runs 15 residues. V lost 9 bases to trimming and J lost 8 bases, with 22 bases between them. CDR3 nucleotides: TGTGCCACCTCTCCCAGGGCAGGGTCACTCGATGAGCAGTTCTTC. It yields the protein CATSPRAGSLDEQFF.

Written as DNA, the CDR3 is TGTGCCAGCAGCTTGGCCTCAGGCAGAGAAGCTTTCTTT. This encodes CASSLASGREAFF. V is TRBV5-5 and J is TRBJ1-1; D is uncertain. This CDR3 spans 13 amino acids. V dropped 0 bases and J dropped 8 bases, with 11 bases sitting between them. Germline V lookup: CDR1 SGHKS, CDR2 YYEKEE (reference sequence).